This entry is about one T cell receptor beta chain. Its antigen is currently unknown. For the second PCR, which ran for about 7 to 11 cycles, a sample-barcoded 5' primer and a J-beta primer mix were used. Using its own MiXCR run on the 5' RACE reads, TCRdb lists one record per CDR3 protein. The sample holds 650,000 to 1,000,000 distinct CDR3 sequences, 35% to 40% seen once. These data belong to a study of blood T cells in healthy people across ages. General study findings and limits: With naive T cell percentage, TCR beta diversity showed a strong correlation.

V lost 3 bases and J lost 9, with 13 bases in between. This CDR3 contains 13 residues. Germline CDR1 is SGHRS and CDR2 is YFSETQ. The TCR comes from a man aged 18-30 years in good health. The sequenced sample was blood. The chain employs TRBV5-1 and TRBJ2-1; D assignment may be TRBD1 or TRBD2 (5 bases each). This CDR3 reads CASSWSPRGEQFF. CDR3 coding DNA: TGCGCCAGCAGCTGGAGTCCGAGGGGTGAGCAGTTCTTC.